The rows below give T cell receptor beta chains drawn from one sample of a study of CD8 T cells in Susac syndrome. Using its own MiXCR run on the immunoSEQ multiplex PCR reads, TCRdb lists one record per CDR3 protein. The sample gives approximately 220,000 distinct CDR3 sequences, 92% of which show up once; about 0.13% is in the top ten. Sequenced input: CD8+ T cells from PBMCs. Every receptor here comes from a human donor with multiple sclerosis. CDR3s leave out the opening cysteine and the closing phenylalanine or tryptophan. A D gene is named only where the DNA matches it firmly.

J,D,V,CDR3
TRBJ1-1,NA,TRBV2,ASPYGGTEAF
TRBJ1-5,NA,TRBV7-2,ASSLEEDSYQPQH
TRBJ2-7,TRBD2,TRBV12-3/TRBV12-4,ASSISGGSYEQY
TRBJ2-1,TRBD2,TRBV6-5,ASRDLAGGYNEQF
TRBJ2-1,NA,TRBV9,ASSVAQAHNEQF
TRBJ1-2,NA,TRBV11-2,ASSEDGPWRGYT
TRBJ2-7,NA,TRBV6-1,ASSEWGRDYEQY
TRBJ1-2,TRBD1,TRBV4-1,ASSQEGSGGYGYT
TRBJ2-1,TRBD2,TRBV4-3,ASSPQLAGSYNEQF
TRBJ2-1,NA,TRBV20-1,SAVVNRTEIYNEQF
TRBJ2-7,NA,TRBV20-1,SARDSYEQY
TRBJ2-6,NA,TRBV5-6,ASSRTWSVSGANVLT
TRBJ2-6,NA,TRBV19,ASSIVDRSGANVLT
TRBJ2-7,NA,TRBV13,ASSLGSGYYEQY
TRBJ1-2,TRBD1,TRBV3-1,ASSLVGGGDYGYT
TRBJ2-7,TRBD2,TRBV6-2/TRBV6-3,ASRIAGISYEQY
TRBJ1-2,TRBD1,TRBV13,ASSPPGQGLDGYT
TRBJ2-1,NA,TRBV19,ASSMWGEAYNEQF
TRBJ2-1,NA,TRBV9,ASSVDTFTYNEQF
TRBJ2-1,TRBD2,TRBV12-5,ASGHPPSGRRYNEQF
TRBJ2-3,NA,TRBV18,ASSPVGLTDTQY